This TCR beta chain was captured in a study of T cells in Graves' hyperthyroidism and ophthalmopathy. This clonotype was recorded many times. This CDR3 has 14 residues. Germline values: CDR1 SEHNR, CDR2 FQNEAQ (reference sequence). Trimming left V 5 bases short and J 7 bases short, with 14 bases between. What was amplified from RNA transcripts were TCR beta CDR3 regions. The primer set for the first-round RT-PCR of the TCR CDR3 was HTBI. A single record per CDR3 protein comes from TCRdb applying MiXCR to the multiplex PCR reads. The sample has 250,000 to 300,000 distinct CDR3 sequences; around a fifth are singletons.

This receptor was obtained from a man between 50 and 59 years old with Graves' ophthalmopathy. Sequencing was carried out using blood. The rearrangement uses TRBV7-9 and TRBJ1-4; no reliable D call. DNA of the CDR3: TGTGCCAGCAGCATGCCCGGGGAGGGTGAAAAACTGTTTTTT. The encoded protein is CASSMPGEGEKLFF.